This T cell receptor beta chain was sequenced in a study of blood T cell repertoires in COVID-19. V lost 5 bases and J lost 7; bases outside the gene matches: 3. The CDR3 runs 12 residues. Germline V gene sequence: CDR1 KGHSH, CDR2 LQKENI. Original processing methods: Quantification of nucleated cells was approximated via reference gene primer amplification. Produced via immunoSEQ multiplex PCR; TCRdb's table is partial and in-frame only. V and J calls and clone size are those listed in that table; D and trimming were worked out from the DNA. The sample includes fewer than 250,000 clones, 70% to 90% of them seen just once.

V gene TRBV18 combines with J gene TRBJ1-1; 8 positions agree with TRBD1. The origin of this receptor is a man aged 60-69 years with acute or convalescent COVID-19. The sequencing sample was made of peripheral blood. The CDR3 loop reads CASSKDRDEAFF. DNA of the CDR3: TGTGCCAGCTCAAAGGACAGGGATGAAGCTTTCTTT.